Each of the 22 T cell receptor beta chains below was sequenced from the same sample in a study of Ad26.COV2.S vaccination and SARS-CoV-2 variants. Treatment meaning: some 20 received Ad26.COV2.S at low or high dose, single or two shots; about 5 received placebo; per-sample allocation not given. Following the first vaccine or placebo injection, samples were taken on day 63. The protocol was immunoSEQ multiplex PCR, while the TCRdb copy is restricted to in-frame clones and leaves out a portion. The sample lists fewer than 400,000 clones; roughly 90% were seen once. The source was peripheral blood, collected in a trial of Ad26.COV2.S vaccine versus placebo. The receptors were sampled from a person between 18 and 65 years old who received the Ad26.COV2.S COVID-19 vaccine or a placebo.

The chain is built from TRBV10-3 and TRBJ1-2; D is ambiguous. Germline values: CDR1 ENHRY, CDR2 SYGVKD. The CDR3 covers 14 residues. Trimming took 2 bases from V and 8 from J, leaving 15 bases between them. The CDR3 reads CAISEVEVARGYTF. Written as DNA, the CDR3 is TGTGCCATCAGTGAGGTGGAAGTCGCTAGGGGCTACACCTTC.

The chain combines TRBV7-8 with TRBJ1-2; 11 nucleotides match TRBD1. V shed 3 bases, J shed 4 bases, and the junction held 4 bases outside the gene matches. Germline assignment: CDR1 SGHVS and CDR2 FQNEAQ. There are 15 residues in the CDR3. As DNA, the CDR3 is TGTGCCAGCAGCTTGGGGACAGGGGGTGTCTATGGCTACACCTTC. It encodes CASSLGTGGVYGYTF.

This chain uses TRBV6-6 with TRBJ2-2; D could derive from TRBD1 or TRBD2 (5 bases each). The germline V gene encodes CDR1 MNHNY and CDR2 SVGAGI (reference sequence). V lost 5 bases and J lost 0, with 22 bases in between. This CDR3 has 19 amino acids. CDR3 in amino acids: CASSRDVLLSRANTGELFF. The CDR3 DNA follows: TGTGCCAGCAGTCGGGACGTCTTATTAAGCAGGGCGAACACCGGGGAGCTGTTTTTT.

This clone appeared a single time. The chain uses TRBV4-1 and TRBJ2-7, with unresolved D. V was cut by 3 bases and J by 0 bases, with 6 bases left in between. The germline gives CDR1 MGHRA, CDR2 YSYEKL. The CDR3 covers 13 residues. This CDR3 is CASSHRPSYEQYF. CDR3 coding DNA: TGCGCCAGCAGCCACAGGCCCTCCTACGAGCAGTACTTC.

V gene TRBV28 combines with J gene TRBJ1-5; D remains ambiguous. The CDR3 is made up of 14 amino acids. V lost 3 bases, J lost 11 bases, and 17 bases lay in between. Germline V CDR1 and CDR2: MDHEN, SYDVKM. The CDR3 protein is CASSLGLATWAQHF. For the CDR3, the DNA is TGTGCCAGCAGTTTGGGGTTGGCCACCTGGGCCCAGCATTTT.

V usage is TRBV18 and J usage is TRBJ1-1; 9 bases are a match to TRBD1. There are 15 residues in the CDR3. Germline CDR1 is KGHSH and CDR2 is LQKENI. V was pared by 3 bases and J by 11 bases, with 13 bases of the junction left unmatched. CDR3 in amino acids: CASSPMAGQGKVAFF. The CDR3 bases are TGTGCCAGCTCACCGATGGCTGGACAGGGGAAGGTGGCTTTCTTT.

The chain couples TRBV11-3 to TRBJ2-3, with TRBD2 as a possible D gene (6 bases). The CDR3 runs to 15 residues. CDR1 and CDR2 from the germline V gene are SGHNT and YENEEA. V was shortened by 4 bases and J by 4 bases, with 15 bases between the two germline ends. The CDR3 nucleotides are TGTGCCAGCAGCTCCCCGGGAGCGAGGTCAGATACGCAGTATTTT. This sequence encodes CASSSPGARSDTQYF. Looking up the rest from reference TRBV11-3 and TRBJ2-3 gives the full variable domain: EAGVVQSPRYKIIEKKQPVAFWCNPISGHNTLYWYLQNLGQGPELLIRYENEEAVDDSQLPKDRFSAERLKGVDSTLKIQPAELGDSAVYLCASSSPGARSDTQYFGPGTRLTVL.

J is TRBJ1-6 and V is TRBV29-1; 9 bases line up with TRBD1. Per germline, CDR1 SQVTM and CDR2 ANQGSEA. V was pared by 5 bases and J by 14 bases, with 10 bases of the junction left unmatched. The CDR3 has 13 amino acids. This CDR3 reads CSVPTGGGTSLHF. In DNA, the CDR3 is TGCAGCGTTCCGACAGGGGGGGGAACTTCCCTCCACTTT.

The V call is TRBV2, the J call TRBJ1-2; D not certain. Germline CDR1 is SNHLY and CDR2 is FYNNEI. There are 13 residues in the CDR3. Trimming cost V 3 bases and J 3 bases, with 8 bases left between them. CDR3 in amino acids: CASSESGDYGYTF. The CDR3 nucleotides read TGTGCCAGCAGTGAGTCTGGAGACTATGGCTACACCTTC.

This chain connects TRBV9 to TRBJ2-4; 14 nucleotides agree with TRBD2. J was trimmed by 9 bases and V by 4 bases; bases with no gene match: 9. Germline V gene data show CDR1 as SGDLS and CDR2 as YYNGEE. The CDR3 totals 16 residues. The DNA for the CDR3 is TGTGCCAGCAGCCCTCGGACTAGCGGGAGGACTGTCATTCAGTACTTC. As protein: CASSPRTSGRTVIQYF.

The chain employs TRBV7-9 and TRBJ2-7; D unresolved. V lost 5 bases and J 0 bases, leaving 14 bases between the germline ends. The length of the CDR3 is 15 residues. Germline lookup yields CDR1 SEHNR and CDR2 FQNEAQ (reference sequence). The CDR3 reads CASSPPDEFSYEQYF. DNA for the CDR3: TGTGCCAGCAGCCCCCCTGACGAGTTCTCCTACGAGCAGTACTTC.

The genes are TRBV9 and TRBJ1-6, with D possibly being TRBD1 (5 bases). In germline, CDR1 is SGDLS, CDR2 YYNGEE. There are 14 residues in the CDR3. Trimming stripped 6 bases from V and 8 bases from J, with 15 bases between. CDR3 DNA sequence: TGTGCCAGCAAAACGGGGCTGGGCGATTCACCCCTCCACTTT. Amino acids: CASKTGLGDSPLHF.

The chain links TRBV2 to TRBJ2-7; D remains unclear. This CDR3 contains 14 residues. Germline CDR1 reads SNHLY; CDR2 reads FYNNEI. V lost 6 bases and J 4 bases, leaving 16 bases between the germline ends. The CDR3: CASSRSEVPYEQYF. The CDR3 nucleotides are TGTGCCAGCAGCCGCTCAGAGGTCCCTTACGAGCAGTACTTC.

Comments on this clone: A read error may produce the germline difference seen at one junction end. V gene TRBV10-3 combines with J gene TRBJ2-1, with 8 positions matching TRBD1. Looked up from germline, CDR1 is ENHRY and CDR2 is SYGVKD. There are 15 residues in the CDR3. CDR3 residues: CAISESDPGQGTVIF. The DNA of the CDR3 is TGTGCCATCAGTGAGTCAGACCCTGGACAGGGAACAGTGATCTTC.

This chain links TRBV5-1 with TRBJ2-2; TRBD2 matches 8 bases. J lost 0 bases, V lost 3 bases, and 10 bases had no gene match. This CDR3 contains 18 residues. Germline V gives CDR1 SGHRS, CDR2 YFSETQ. The CDR3 loop reads CASSSMASGPANTGELFF. CDR3 DNA: TGCGCCAGCAGCTCCATGGCTAGCGGGCCCGCGAACACCGGGGAGCTGTTTTTT. Variable domain in full (rest from reference TRBV5-1 and TRBJ2-2): KAGVTQTPRYLIKTRGQQVTLSCSPISGHRSVSWYQQTPGQGLQFLFEYFSETQRNKGNFPGRFSGRQFSNSRSEMNVSTLELGDSALYLCASSSMASGPANTGELFFGEGSRLTVL.

This chain links TRBV5-1 with TRBJ2-1; 11 bases are shared with TRBD2. V shed 2 bases and J 7 bases; nucleotides not matched to a gene: 5. This CDR3 contains 15 residues. CDR1 and CDR2 from the germline V gene are SGHRS and YFSETQ. In nucleotides, the CDR3 is TGCGCCAGCAGCTTTAGCGGGAGGGCCGGGAATGAGCAGTTCTTC. Amino acid sequence: CASSFSGRAGNEQFF.

The chain carries TRBV6-7 and TRBJ1-2; D not resolved. TRBV6-7 belongs to the ORF category, with a function that is uncertain. V was pared by 6 bases and J by 5 bases, with 16 bases between. This CDR3 region has 14 residues. CDR3 residues: CASSNRGRLYGYTF. The CDR3 nucleotides are TGTGCCAGCAGCAACAGAGGGCGCCTGTATGGCTACACCTTC.

The chain is built from TRBV19 and TRBJ2-7; perhaps TRBD1 as D (7 bases). This CDR3 has 12 residues. Germline V gives CDR1 LNHDA, CDR2 SQIVND (reference sequence). The V gene lost 7 bases and the J gene lost 6 bases, with 13 bases spanning the gap. The CDR3 here is CASTGGGGEQYF. For the CDR3, the DNA is TGTGCCAGTACCGGAGGGGGCGGCGAGCAGTACTTC.

The V call is TRBV6-1, the J call TRBJ2-5; 9 bases are shared with TRBD1. The length of the CDR3 is 14 residues. Per the germline V gene, CDR1 is MNHNS and CDR2 is SASEGT. Trimming took 3 bases from V and 4 from J; bases not matched to a gene: 3. CDR3 DNA sequence: TGTGCCAGCAGTGAGATGACAGGGGGAGAGACCCAGTACTTC. Protein sequence: CASSEMTGGETQYF.

This chain links TRBV30 with TRBJ2-3, with 7 bases lining up with TRBD2. From germline, CDR1 is GTSNPN and CDR2 SVGIG (reference sequence). The CDR3 totals 15 residues. V trimming: 0 bases; J trimming: 4 bases; junction bases outside the gene matches: 7. The CDR3 loop is CAWSVDYGRADTQYF. The CDR3 coding sequence is TGTGCCTGGAGTGTAGACTATGGGAGGGCAGATACGCAGTATTTT. Full variable domain (missing parts from reference TRBV30 and TRBJ2-3): SQTIHQWPATLVQPVGSPLSLECTVEGTSNPNLYWYRQAAGRGLQLLFYSVGIGQISSEVPQNLSASRPQDRQFILSSKKLLLSDSGFYLCAWSVDYGRADTQYFGPGTRLTVL.

V and J are TRBV6-5 and TRBJ2-1; D gene ambiguous. The germline V gene encodes CDR1 MNHEY and CDR2 SVGAGI. The CDR3 sequence is 14 residues long. V lost 7 bases to trimming and J lost 6 bases, with 16 bases between them. The CDR3 DNA is TGTGCCAGCAAGGTTAGGTCTTCATTCAATGAGCAGTTCTTC. Its protein product is CASKVRSSFNEQFF.

The genes are TRBV15 and TRBJ1-5, with 10 nucleotides matching TRBD1. The germline CDR1 and CDR2 sequences are LNHNV and YYDKDF (reference sequence). The CDR3 is made up of 17 amino acids. Trimming took 3 bases from V and 6 from J; bases not matched to a gene: 11. The CDR3 DNA reads as TGTGCCACCAGCAGCAACTGGGACAGGGGATTCGGTCAGCCCCAGCATTTT. This encodes CATSSNWDRGFGQPQHF.